This TCR beta chain was retrieved from a study of blood T cell dynamics during melanoma immunotherapy. Findings and limits, study-wide: Whether repertoire-driving clones were melanoma-specific could not be determined.

A fixed DNA input of roughly 0.35 ug was used per bulk PBMC sample. TCRdb keeps only in-frame clones here, not all; method: immunoSEQ multiplex PCR. The sample has approximately 9,600 clones; roughly 90% are singletons. Remarks on this clone: Its antigen is not identified.

The germline V gene encodes CDR1 KGHSH and CDR2 LQKENI. V shed 4 bases, J shed 3 bases, and the junction held 6 bases outside the gene matches. This CDR3 is 16 amino acids long. The time point: pre-treatment baseline. Sampling occurred pretreatment (T0) and at week 3 (W3), after cycle one of checkpoint blockade. Disease control meant complete response, partial response or stable disease at 12 weeks. The TCR was taken from a human donor with melanoma. The chain recombines TRBV18 with TRBJ2-6, with 7 bases matching TRBD1. This material consisted of blood, taken from a patient treated with checkpoint blockade. Here the CDR3 reads CASSQGQFLGANVLTF. The CDR3 DNA reads as TGTGCCAGCTCACAGGGACAGTTTCTTGGGGCCAACGTCCTGACTTTC.